Sequencing of this TCR beta chain was carried out in a study of Tregs in tolerant kidney transplant recipients. This CDR3 spans 13 amino acids. CDR1 is SQVTM and CDR2 is ANQGSEA in the germline V gene. The V end lost 8 bases, the J end lost 3 bases, and 16 bases lay between the germline ends. Clones were sequenced by immunoSEQ multiplex PCR, and TCRdb holds only the in-frame ones, with some missing. The table shows some 110,000 clones, with around 91% occurring only once. The source of this sequence is a human donor in good health. Sequencing input: CD4+ T cells from blood. The chain is built from TRBV29-1 and TRBJ1-1; D gene uncertain. CDR3 sequence reads: CSSKQDSYTEAFF. In DNA form, the CDR3 reads TGCAGCTCAAAGCAAGACTCTTACACTGAAGCTTTCTTT.